This TCR beta chain was documented in a study of blood T cell repertoires in COVID-19. Study in general: The study drew acute and convalescent COVID-19 samples from the United States, Italy and Spain. Nucleic acid was either cDNA or gDNA, and it came from T cells, B-cell-depleted T cells, or PBMCs.

CDR3 size: 13 residues. In germline, CDR1 is GTSNPN, CDR2 SVGIG (reference sequence). The V gene end was trimmed by 7 bases and the J gene end by 5 bases; junction bases not matched to a gene: 8. Original processing notes: The assay estimated nucleated cells by amplifying reference gene primers. Using immunoSEQ multiplex PCR, the repertoire was profiled, and TCRdb retains in-frame clones only, with some absent. V and J calls and clone size come straight from that table; D and trimming were deduced from the DNA. The sample has approximately 200,000 clones, about 87% seen once. The gene calls are TRBV30 and TRBJ2-7, with 10 nucleotides matching TRBD2. The sample consisted of peripheral blood. This sequence was found in a woman aged 25 to 39 with acute or convalescent COVID-19. The CDR3 loop reads CASEPGLANEQYF. In DNA form, the CDR3 reads TGTGCCTCCGAACCGGGACTAGCGAACGAGCAGTACTTC.